The sequence of this T cell receptor (beta chain) was determined in a study of siplizumab effects on memory and regulatory T cells. The CDR3 loop spans 14 amino acids. V was shortened by 3 bases and J by 4 bases, with 12 bases between the two germline ends. CDR1 and CDR2 (germline): LNHDA, SQIVND (reference sequence). Method: immunoSEQ multiplex PCR; TCRdb's copy keeps in-frame clones and lacks some. This sample has about 52,000 clones, with 95% to 98% found just once. The sequence derives from a human donor in good health. The sequencing sample was made of naive CD4+ T cells sorted from blood. This rearrangement joins TRBV19 to TRBJ1-1; D unresolved. CDR3 protein: CASSMSVPGTEAFF. For the CDR3, the DNA is TGTGCCAGTAGTATGTCGGTTCCCGGCACTGAAGCTTTCTTT.